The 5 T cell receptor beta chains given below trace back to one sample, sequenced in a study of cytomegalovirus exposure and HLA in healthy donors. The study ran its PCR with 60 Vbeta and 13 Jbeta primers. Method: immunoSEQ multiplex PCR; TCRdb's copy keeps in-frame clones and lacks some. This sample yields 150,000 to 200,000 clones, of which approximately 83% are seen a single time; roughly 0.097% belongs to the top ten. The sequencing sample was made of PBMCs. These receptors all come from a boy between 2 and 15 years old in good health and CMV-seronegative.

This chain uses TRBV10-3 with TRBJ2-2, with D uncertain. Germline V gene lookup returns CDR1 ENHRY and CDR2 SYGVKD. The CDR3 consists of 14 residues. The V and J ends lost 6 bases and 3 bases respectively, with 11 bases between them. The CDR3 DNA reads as TGTGCCATCAGCGGAGTAGACCACACCGGGGAGCTGTTTTTT. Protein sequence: CAISGVDHTGELFF.

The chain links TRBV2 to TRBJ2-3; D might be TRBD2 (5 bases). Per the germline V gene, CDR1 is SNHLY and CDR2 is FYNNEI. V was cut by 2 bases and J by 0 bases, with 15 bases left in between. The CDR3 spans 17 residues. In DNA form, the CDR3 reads TGTGCCAGCAGTGAAATCGGACTGAATCCTAGCACAGATACGCAGTATTTT. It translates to CASSEIGLNPSTDTQYF.

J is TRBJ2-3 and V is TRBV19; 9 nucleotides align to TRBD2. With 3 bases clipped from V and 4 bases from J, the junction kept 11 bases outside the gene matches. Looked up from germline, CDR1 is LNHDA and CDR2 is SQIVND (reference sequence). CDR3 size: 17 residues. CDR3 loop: CASSISGGRSFPDTQYF. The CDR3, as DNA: TGTGCCAGTAGTATCAGCGGGGGGCGCAGTTTTCCAGATACGCAGTATTTT.

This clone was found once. This CDR3 reads CASSRQGPWSQYF. The CDR3 bases are TGTGCCAGCAGTCGACAGGGCCCTTGGTCCCAGTACTTC. This rearrangement joins TRBV7-9 to TRBJ2-5; 7 bases map to TRBD1. CDR1 SEHNR and CDR2 FQNEAQ come from the germline V gene (reference sequence). Trimming took 6 bases from V and 9 from J; bases not matched to a gene: 10. The CDR3 length is 13 residues.

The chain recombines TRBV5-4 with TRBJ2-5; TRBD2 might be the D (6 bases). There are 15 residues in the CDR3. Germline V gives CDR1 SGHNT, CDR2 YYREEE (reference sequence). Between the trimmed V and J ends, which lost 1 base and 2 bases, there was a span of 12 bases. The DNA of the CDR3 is TGTGCCAGCAGCTTGATGCGGGGATCTCAAGAGACCCAGTACTTC. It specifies CASSLMRGSQETQYF.